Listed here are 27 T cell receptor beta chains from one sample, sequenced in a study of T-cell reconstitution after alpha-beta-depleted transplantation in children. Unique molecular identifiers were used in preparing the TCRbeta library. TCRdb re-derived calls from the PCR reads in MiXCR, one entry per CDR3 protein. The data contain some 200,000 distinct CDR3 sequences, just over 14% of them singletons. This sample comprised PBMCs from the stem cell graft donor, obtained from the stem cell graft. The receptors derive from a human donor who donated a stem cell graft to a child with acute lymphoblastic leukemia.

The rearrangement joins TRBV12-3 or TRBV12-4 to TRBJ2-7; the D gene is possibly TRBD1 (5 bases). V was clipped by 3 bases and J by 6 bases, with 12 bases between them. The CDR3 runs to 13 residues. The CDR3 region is CASSFTRDGEQYF. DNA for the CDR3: TGTGCCAGCAGTTTCACCAGGGATGGCGAGCAGTACTTC.

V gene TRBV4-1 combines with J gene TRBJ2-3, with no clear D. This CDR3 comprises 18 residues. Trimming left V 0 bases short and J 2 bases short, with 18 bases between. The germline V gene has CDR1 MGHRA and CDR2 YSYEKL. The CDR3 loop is CASSQEFQPTAATDTQYF. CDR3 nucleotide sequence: TGCGCCAGCAGCCAAGAGTTCCAGCCGACCGCTGCCACAGATACGCAGTATTTT.

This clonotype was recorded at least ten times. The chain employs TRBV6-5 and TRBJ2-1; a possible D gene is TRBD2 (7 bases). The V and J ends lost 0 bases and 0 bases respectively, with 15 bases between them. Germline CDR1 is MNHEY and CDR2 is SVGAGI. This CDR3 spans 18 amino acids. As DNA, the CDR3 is TGTGCCAGCAGTTACTCGGGCGGGGGCGGCAGCTCCTACAATGAGCAGTTCTTC. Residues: CASSYSGGGGSSYNEQFF.

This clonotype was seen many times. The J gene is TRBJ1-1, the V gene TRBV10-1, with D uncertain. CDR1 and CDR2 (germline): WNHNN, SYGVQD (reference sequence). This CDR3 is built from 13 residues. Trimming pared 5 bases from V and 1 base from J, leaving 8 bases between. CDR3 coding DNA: TGCGCCAGCAGTAAGGTTCCGAACACTGAAGCTTTCTTT. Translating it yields CASSKVPNTEAFF.

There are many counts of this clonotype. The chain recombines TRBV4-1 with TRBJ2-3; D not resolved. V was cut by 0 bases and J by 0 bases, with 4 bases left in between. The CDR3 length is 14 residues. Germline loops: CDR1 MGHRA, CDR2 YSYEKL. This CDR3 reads CASSQEESTDTQYF. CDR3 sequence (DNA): TGCGCCAGCAGCCAAGAGGAGAGCACAGATACGCAGTATTTT.

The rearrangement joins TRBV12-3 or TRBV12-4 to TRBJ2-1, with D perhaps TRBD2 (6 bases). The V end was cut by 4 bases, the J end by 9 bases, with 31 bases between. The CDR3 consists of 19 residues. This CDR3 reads CASSSRLGVTLGVGSEQFF. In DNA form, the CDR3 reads TGTGCCAGCAGTTCACGACTAGGGGTCACACTAGGGGTCGGTTCTGAGCAGTTCTTC.

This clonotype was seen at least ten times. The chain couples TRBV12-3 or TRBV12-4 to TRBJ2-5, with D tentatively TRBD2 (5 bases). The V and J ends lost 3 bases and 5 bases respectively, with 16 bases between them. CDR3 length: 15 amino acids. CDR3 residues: CASSLSRGRGETQYF. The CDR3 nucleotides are TGTGCCAGCAGTTTGTCCCGGGGTCGAGGGGAGACCCAGTACTTC.

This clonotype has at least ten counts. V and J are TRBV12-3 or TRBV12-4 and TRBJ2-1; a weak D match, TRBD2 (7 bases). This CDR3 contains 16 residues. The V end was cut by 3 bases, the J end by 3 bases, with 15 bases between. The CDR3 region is CASSFLSGDNYNEQFF. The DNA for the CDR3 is TGTGCCAGCAGTTTTCTCAGCGGGGACAACTACAATGAGCAGTTCTTC.

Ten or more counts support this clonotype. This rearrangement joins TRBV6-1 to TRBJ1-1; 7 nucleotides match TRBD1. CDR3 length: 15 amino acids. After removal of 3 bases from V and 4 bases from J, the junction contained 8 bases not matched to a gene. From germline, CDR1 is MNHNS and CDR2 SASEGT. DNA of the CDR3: TGTGCCAGCAGTGACCGCGGACAGGCGGTCACTGAAGCTTTCTTT. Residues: CASSDRGQAVTEAFF.

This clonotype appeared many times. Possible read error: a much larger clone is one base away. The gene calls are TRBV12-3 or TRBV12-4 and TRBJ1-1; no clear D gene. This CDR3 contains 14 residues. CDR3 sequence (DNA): TGTGCCAGCGGTTTCGGGCGAGAAAACACTGAAGCTTTCTTT. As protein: CASGFGRENTEAFF.

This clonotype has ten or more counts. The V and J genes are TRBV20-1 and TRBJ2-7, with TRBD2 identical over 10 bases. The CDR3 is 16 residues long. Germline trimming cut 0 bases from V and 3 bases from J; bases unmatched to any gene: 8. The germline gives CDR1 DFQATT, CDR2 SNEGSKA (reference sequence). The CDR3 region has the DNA TGCAGTGCTAGAGATTTTCGTGCTAGCGGGGGCTACGAGCAGTACTTC. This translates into CSARDFRASGGYEQYF.

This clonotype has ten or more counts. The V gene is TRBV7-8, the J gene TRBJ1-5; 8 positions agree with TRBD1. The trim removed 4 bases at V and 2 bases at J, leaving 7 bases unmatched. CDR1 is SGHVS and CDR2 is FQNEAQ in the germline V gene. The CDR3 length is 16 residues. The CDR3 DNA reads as TGTGCCAGCAGCTCCTACAGGGGGTTTGGCAATCAGCCCCAGCATTTT. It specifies CASSSYRGFGNQPQHF. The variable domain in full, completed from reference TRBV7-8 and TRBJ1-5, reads GAGVSQSPRYKVAKRGQDVALRCDPISGHVSLFWYQQALGQGPEFLTYFQNEAQLDKSGLPSDRFFAERPEGSVSTLKIQRTQQEDSAVYLCASSSYRGFGNQPQHFGDGTRLSIL.

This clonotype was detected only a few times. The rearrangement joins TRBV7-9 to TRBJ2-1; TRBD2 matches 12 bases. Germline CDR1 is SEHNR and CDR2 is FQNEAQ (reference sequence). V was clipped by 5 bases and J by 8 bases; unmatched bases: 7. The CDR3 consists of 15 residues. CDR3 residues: CASSPTSGRYDEQFF. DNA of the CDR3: TGTGCCAGCAGCCCGACTAGCGGGAGATATGATGAGCAGTTCTTC.

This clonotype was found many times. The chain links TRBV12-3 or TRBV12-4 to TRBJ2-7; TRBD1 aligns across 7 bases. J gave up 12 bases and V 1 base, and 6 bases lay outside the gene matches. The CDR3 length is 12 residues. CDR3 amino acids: CASSLDTGARYF. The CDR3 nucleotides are TGTGCCAGCAGTTTAGATACAGGGGCTCGGTACTTC.

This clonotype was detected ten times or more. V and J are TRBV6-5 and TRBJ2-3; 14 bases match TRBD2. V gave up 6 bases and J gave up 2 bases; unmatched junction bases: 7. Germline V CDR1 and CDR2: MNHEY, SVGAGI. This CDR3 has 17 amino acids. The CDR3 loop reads CASSQGLAGGDTDTQYF. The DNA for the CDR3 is TGTGCCAGCAGCCAAGGACTAGCGGGAGGAGACACAGATACGCAGTATTTT.

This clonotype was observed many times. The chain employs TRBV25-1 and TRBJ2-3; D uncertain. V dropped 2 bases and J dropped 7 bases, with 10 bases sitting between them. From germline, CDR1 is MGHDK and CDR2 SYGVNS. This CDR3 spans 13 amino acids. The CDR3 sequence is CASSESDGNTQYF. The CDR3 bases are TGTGCCAGCAGTGAAAGCGACGGAAATACGCAGTATTTT.

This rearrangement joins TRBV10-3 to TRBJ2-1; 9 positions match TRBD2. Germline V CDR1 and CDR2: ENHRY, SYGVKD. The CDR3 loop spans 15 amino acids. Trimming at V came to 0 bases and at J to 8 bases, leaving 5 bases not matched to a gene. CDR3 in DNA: TGTGCCATCAGTGAGTCGGAAGCGGGAGGCTATGAGCAGTTCTTC. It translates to CAISESEAGGYEQFF.

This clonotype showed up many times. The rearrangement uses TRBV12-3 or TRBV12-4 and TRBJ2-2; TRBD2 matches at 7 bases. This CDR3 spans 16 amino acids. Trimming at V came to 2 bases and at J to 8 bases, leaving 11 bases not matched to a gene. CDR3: CASSLWGGFALGELFF. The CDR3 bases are TGTGCCAGCAGTTTATGGGGGGGATTCGCTTTGGGGGAGCTGTTTTTT.

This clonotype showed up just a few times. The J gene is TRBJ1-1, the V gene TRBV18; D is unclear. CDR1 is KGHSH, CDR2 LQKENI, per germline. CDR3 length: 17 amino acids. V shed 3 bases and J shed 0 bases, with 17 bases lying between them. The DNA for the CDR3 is TGTGCCAGCTCACCGGTAAAACAGTCCTCTATGAACACTGAAGCTTTCTTT. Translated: CASSPVKQSSMNTEAFF.

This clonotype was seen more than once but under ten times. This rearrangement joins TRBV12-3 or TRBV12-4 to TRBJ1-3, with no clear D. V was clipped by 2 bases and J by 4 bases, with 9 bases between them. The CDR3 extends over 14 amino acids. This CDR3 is CASSLHGPGNTIYF. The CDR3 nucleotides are TGTGCCAGCAGTTTACATGGGCCCGGAAACACCATATATTTT.

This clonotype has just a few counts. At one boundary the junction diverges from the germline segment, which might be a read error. This CDR3 is CASSQTGTGRTGANGLTF. The CDR3 nucleotides read TGTGCCAGCAGTCAAACCGGGACAGGGAGGACTGGGGCCAACGGCCTGACTTTC. The chain recombines TRBV4-2 with TRBJ2-6, with TRBD1 matching over 9 bases. This CDR3 is built from 18 residues. Per germline, CDR1 LGHNA and CDR2 YNFKEQ.

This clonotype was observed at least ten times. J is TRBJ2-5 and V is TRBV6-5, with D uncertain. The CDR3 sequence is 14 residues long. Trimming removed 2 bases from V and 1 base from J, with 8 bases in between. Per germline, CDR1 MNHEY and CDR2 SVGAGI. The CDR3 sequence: CASSYGKPQETQYF. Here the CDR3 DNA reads TGTGCCAGCAGTTACGGGAAGCCCCAAGAGACCCAGTACTTC.

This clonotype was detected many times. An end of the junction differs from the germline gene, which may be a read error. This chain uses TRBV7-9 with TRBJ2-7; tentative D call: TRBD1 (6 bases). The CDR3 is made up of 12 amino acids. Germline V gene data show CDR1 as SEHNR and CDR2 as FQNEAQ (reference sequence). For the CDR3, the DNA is TGTGCCAGCAGCGGACTGGACAGCCCCCGGCACTTC. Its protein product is CASSGLDSPRHF.

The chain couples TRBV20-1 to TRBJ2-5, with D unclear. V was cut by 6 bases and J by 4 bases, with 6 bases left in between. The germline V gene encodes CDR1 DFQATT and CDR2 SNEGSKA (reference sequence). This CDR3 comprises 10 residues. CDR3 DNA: TGCAGTGCCCTGGGAGAGACCCAGTACTTC. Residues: CSALGETQYF.

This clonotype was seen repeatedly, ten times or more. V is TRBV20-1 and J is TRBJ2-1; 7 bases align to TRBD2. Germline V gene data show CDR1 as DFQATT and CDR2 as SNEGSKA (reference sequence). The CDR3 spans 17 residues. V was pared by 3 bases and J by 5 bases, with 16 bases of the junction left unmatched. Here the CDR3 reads CSARRRERWRGHNEQFF. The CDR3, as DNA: TGCAGTGCTAGGAGGCGGGAGCGATGGCGGGGACACAATGAGCAGTTCTTC.

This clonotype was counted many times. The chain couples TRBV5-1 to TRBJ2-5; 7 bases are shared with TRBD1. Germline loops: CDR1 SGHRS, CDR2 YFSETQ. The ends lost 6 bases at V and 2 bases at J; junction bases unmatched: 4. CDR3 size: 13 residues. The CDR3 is CASTLTGQETQYF. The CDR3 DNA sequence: TGCGCCAGCACCCTGACAGGGCAAGAGACCCAGTACTTC.

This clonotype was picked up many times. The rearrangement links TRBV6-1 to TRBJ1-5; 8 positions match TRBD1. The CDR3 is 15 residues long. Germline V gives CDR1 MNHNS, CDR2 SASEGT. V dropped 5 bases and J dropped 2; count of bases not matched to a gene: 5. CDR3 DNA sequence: TGTGCCAGCAGTCCCGGACAGGGAGGCAATCAGCCCCAGCATTTT. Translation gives CASSPGQGGNQPQHF.